Here is one TCR beta chain with its context. As yet, its antigen is unknown. Using immunoSEQ multiplex PCR, the repertoire was profiled, and TCRdb retains in-frame clones only, with some absent. The sample includes 95,000 to 150,000 clones, 85% to 95% of them seen just once. The data originate from a study of OX40 agonist ivuxolimab in advanced cancers. At the level of the study: Intravenous ivuxolimab was administered to patients every 2 weeks at 0.01 to 10 mg/kg. Notes on the study in general: A proportion of nonresponders additionally exhibited low normalized T-cell clonal expansion. In the 0.1 to 3.0 mg/kg range, CD4+ and CD8+ blood T cells had expanded clonally by week 6.

With 3 bases clipped from V and 6 bases from J, the junction kept 5 bases outside the gene matches. The CDR3 spans 14 residues. From germline, CDR1 is SGHTA and CDR2 FQGNSA. The chain employs TRBV7-2 and TRBJ1-5, with 7 nucleotides matching TRBD1. The sequenced sample was CD4+ or CD8+ T cells sorted from blood, obtained in a trial of the OX40 agonist ivuxolimab. The TCR sequence derives from an adult with an advanced solid tumor such as melanoma, head and neck, liver or kidney cancer. The CDR3 here is CASSFGQVRQPQHF. As DNA, the CDR3 is TGTGCCAGCAGCTTTGGACAGGTTCGTCAGCCCCAGCATTTT.